The T cell receptor (beta chain) under discussion was sequenced for a study of blood T cell repertoires in COVID-19. For the study at large: The samples span acute and convalescent COVID-19 from the United States, Italy and Spain.

The V segment lost 5 bases and the J segment 4 bases; nucleotides outside the gene matches: 7. From germline, CDR1 is LGHNA and CDR2 YSLEER. This CDR3 spans 15 amino acids. This clone occurred once. In the source study's methods: It was from reference gene primer amplification that nucleated cell counts were estimated. The protocol was immunoSEQ multiplex PCR, while the TCRdb copy is restricted to in-frame clones and leaves out a portion. V and J calls and clone size are those listed in that table; D and trimming were worked out from the DNA. The sample has under 80,000 clones; around 79% are singletons.

Sequencing input: peripheral blood. The clonotype was recovered from a man aged 50 or older with acute or convalescent COVID-19. J is TRBJ1-4 and V is TRBV4-3; TRBD1 matches 7 bases. The DNA for the CDR3 is TGCGCCAGCAGCAAGGGTCGGGACAGTAATGAAAAACTGTTTTTT. Translation gives CASSKGRDSNEKLFF.